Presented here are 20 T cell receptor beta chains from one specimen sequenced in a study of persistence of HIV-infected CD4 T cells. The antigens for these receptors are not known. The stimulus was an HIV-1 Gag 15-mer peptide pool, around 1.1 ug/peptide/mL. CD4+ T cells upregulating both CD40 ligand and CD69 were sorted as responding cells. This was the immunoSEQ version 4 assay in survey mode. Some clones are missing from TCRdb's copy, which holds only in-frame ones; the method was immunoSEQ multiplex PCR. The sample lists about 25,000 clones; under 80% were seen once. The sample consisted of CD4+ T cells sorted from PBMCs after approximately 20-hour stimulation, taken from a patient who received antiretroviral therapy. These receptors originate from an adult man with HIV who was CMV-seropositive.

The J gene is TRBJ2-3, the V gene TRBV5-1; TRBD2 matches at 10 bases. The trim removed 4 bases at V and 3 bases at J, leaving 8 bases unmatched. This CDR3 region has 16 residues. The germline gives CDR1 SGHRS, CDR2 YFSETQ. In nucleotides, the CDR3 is TGCGCCAGCAGCCCGATAGCTAGCGGGGGTACAGATACGCAGTATTTT. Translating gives CASSPIASGGTDTQYF.

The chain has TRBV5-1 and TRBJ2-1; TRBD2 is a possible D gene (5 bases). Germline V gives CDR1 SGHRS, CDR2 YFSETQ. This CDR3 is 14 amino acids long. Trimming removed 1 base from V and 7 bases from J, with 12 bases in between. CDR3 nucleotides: TGCGCCAGCAGCTTGATAACGGGGTCGAATGAGCAGTTCTTC. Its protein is CASSLITGSNEQFF.

The CDR3 DNA reads as TGCGCCAGCAGCTTGGCCATCATGGGAACCGGGGAGCTGTTTTTT. This codes for CASSLAIMGTGELFF. The rearrangement joins TRBV5-1 to TRBJ2-2; no clear D. The CDR3 length is 15 residues. V was pared by 0 bases and J by 5 bases, with 11 bases between. Germline V gene lookup returns CDR1 SGHRS and CDR2 YFSETQ.

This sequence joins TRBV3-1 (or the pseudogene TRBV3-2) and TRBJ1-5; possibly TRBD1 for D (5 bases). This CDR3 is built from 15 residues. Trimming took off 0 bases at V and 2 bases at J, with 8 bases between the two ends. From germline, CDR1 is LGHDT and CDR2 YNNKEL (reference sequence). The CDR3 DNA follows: TGTGCCAGCAGCCAAGACCCAGGGCGCAATCAGCCCCAGCATTTT. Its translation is CASSQDPGRNQPQHF.

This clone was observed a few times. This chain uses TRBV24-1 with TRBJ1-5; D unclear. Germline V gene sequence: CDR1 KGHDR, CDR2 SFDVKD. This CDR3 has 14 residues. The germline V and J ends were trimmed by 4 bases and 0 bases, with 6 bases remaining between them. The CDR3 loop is CATSDGLSNQPQHF. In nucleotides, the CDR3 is TGTGCCACCAGTGACGGACTTAGCAATCAGCCCCAGCATTTT.

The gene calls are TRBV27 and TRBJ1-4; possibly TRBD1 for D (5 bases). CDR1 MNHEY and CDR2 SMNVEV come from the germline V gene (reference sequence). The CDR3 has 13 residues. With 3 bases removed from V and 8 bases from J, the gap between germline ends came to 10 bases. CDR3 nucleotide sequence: TGTGCCAGCAGTTTGTACAGGAAAGAAAAACTGTTTTTT. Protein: CASSLYRKEKLFF.

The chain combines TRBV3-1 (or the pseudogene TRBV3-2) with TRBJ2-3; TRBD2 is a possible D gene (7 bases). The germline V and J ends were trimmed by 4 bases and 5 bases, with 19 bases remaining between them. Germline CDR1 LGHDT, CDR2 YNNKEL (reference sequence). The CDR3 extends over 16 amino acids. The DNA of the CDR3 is TGTGCCAGCAGCCGCCAACAGGCGGGGGCAAAAGATACGCAGTATTTT. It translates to CASSRQQAGAKDTQYF.

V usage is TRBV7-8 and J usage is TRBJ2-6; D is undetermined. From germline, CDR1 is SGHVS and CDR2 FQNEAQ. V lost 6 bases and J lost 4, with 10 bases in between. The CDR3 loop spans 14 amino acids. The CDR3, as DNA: TGTGCCAGCAGTAGGGCCCCGGGGGCCAACGTCCTGACTTTC. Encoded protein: CASSRAPGANVLTF.

The chain's CDR3 is CASSEATTSTDTQYF. The CDR3 nucleotides read TGCGCCAGCAGTGAGGCGACAACTAGCACAGATACGCAGTATTTT. The V call is TRBV10-1, the J call TRBJ2-3, with D unclear. The germline CDR1 and CDR2 sequences are WNHNN and SYGVQD (reference sequence). The CDR3 runs 15 residues. The V end was cut by 2 bases, the J end by 0 bases, with 9 bases between.

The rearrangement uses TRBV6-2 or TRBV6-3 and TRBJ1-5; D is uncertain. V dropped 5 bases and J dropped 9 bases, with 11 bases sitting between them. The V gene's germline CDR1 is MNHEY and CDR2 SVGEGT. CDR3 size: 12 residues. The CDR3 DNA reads TGTGCCAGCAGTAAAGAGGGTTGGCCCCAGCATTTT. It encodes CASSKEGWPQHF.

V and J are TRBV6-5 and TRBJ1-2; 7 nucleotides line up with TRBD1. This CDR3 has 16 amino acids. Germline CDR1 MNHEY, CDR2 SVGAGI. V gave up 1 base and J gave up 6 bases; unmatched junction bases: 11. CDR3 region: CASSYFGRQGDNGYTF. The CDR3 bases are TGTGCCAGCAGTTACTTCGGGAGGCAGGGGGACAATGGCTACACCTTC.

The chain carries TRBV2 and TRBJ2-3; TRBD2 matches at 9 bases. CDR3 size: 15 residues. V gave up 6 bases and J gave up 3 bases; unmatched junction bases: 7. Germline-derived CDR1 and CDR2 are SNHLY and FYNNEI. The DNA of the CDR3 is TGTGCCAGCAGCGCCGGGAGCGGGGGGACAGATACGCAGTATTTT. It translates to CASSAGSGGTDTQYF.

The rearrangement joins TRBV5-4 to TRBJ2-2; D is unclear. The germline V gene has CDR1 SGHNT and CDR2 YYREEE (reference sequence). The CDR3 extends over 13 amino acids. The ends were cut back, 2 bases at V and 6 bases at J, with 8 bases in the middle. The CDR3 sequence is CASSFRASGELFF. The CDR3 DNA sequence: TGTGCCAGCAGCTTCCGAGCGTCCGGGGAGCTGTTTTTT.

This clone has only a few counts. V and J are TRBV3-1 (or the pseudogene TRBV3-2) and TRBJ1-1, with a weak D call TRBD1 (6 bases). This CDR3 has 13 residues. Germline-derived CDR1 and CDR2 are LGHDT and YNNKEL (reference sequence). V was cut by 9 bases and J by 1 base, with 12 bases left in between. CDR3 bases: TGTGCCAGTGCGGGACACACGAACACTGAAGCTTTCTTT. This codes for CASAGHTNTEAFF.

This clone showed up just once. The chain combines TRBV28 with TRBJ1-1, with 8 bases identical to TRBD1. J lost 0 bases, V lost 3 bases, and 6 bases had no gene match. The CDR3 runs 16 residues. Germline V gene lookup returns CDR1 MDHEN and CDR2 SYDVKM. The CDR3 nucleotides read TGTGCCAGCAGTTTGGGGACAGGCAGCATGAACACTGAAGCTTTCTTT. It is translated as CASSLGTGSMNTEAFF.

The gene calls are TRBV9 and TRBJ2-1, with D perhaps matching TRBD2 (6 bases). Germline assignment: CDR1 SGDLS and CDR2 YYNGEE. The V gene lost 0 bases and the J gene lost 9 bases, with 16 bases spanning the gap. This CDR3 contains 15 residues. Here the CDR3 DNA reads TGTGCCAGCAGCGTAGTTGCAGGGAGGCAGATTGAGCAGTTCTTC. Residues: CASSVVAGRQIEQFF.

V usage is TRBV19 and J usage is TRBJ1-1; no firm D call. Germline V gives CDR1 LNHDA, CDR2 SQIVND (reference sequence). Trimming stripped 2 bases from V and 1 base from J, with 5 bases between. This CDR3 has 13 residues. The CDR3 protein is CASSIRGNTEAFF. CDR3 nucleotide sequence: TGTGCCAGTAGTATAAGAGGGAACACTGAAGCTTTCTTT.

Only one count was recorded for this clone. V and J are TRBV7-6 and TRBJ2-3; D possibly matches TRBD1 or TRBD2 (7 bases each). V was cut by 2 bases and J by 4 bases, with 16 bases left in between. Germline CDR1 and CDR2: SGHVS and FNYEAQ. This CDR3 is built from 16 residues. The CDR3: CASSLSARGGPDTQYF. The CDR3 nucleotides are TGTGCCAGCAGCTTAAGCGCCAGGGGGGGTCCAGATACGCAGTATTTT.

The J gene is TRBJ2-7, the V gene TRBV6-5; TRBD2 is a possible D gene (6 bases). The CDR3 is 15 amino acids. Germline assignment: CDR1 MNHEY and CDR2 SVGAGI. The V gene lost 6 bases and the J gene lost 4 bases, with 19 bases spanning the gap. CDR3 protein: CASRGTRTAGYEQYF. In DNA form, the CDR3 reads TGTGCCAGCAGAGGTACACGCACGGCGGGATACGAGCAGTACTTC.

CDR3 DNA sequence: TGCGCCAGCAGCCAAGAAGAGAACAGGGCCCGGGGTGGGGCTTTCTTT. Amino acid sequence: CASSQEENRARGGAFF. The chain is built from TRBV4-1 and TRBJ1-1; a weak D match, TRBD1 (6 bases). The V gene lost 0 bases and the J gene lost 11 bases, with 22 bases spanning the gap. The CDR3 covers 16 residues. Germline V gene lookup returns CDR1 MGHRA and CDR2 YSYEKL.